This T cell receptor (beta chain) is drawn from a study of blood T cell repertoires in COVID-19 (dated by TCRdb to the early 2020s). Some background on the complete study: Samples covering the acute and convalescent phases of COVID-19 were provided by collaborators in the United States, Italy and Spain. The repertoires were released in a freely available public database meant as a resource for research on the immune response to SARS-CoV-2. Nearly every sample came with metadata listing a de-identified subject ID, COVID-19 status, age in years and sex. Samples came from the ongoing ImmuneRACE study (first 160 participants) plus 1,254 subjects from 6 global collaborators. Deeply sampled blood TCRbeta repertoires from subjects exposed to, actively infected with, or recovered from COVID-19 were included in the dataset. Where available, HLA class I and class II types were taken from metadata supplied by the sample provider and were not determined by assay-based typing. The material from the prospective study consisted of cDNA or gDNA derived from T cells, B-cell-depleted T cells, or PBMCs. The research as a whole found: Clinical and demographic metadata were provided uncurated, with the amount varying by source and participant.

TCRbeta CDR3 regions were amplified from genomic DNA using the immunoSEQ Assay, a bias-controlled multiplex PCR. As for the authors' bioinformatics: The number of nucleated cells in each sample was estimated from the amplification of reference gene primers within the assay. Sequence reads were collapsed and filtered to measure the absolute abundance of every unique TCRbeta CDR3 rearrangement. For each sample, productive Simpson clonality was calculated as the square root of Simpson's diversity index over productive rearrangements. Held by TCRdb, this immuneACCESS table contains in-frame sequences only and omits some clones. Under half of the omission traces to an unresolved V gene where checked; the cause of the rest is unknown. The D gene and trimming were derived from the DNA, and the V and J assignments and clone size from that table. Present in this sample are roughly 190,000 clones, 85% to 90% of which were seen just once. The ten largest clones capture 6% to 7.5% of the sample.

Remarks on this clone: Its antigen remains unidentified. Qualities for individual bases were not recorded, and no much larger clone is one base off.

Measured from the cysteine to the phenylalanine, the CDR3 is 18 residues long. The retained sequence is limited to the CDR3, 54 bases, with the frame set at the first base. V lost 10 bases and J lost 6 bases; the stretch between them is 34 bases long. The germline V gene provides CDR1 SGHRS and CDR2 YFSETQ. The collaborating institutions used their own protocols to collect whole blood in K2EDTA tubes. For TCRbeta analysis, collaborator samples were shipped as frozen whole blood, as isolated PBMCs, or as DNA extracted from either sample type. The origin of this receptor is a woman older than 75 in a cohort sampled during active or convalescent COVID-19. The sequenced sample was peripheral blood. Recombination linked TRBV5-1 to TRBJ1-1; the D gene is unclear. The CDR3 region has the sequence CASTRVTAGLSLDAEAFF. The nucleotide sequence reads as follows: TGCGCCTCCACGCGCGTTACCGCCGGTCTGTCATTAGATGCTGAAGCTTTCTTT.